This is a list of T cell receptor beta chains from one sample in a study of T cells in Graves' hyperthyroidism and ophthalmopathy. TCRdb ran MiXCR on the multiplex PCR reads and lists one entry per CDR3 protein. The table has hundreds of thousands of distinct CDR3 sequences, about 35% seen once; the top ten hold around 30%. The sample comprised blood. The receptors shown here come from a woman between 35 and 50 years old with Graves' hyperthyroidism. Each CDR3 is given with its conserved first and last residue. D genes are given only for firm matches. Clone size is stated in some rows and not others, as once, few, many or a class when expanded.

V	size	D	J	DNA	CDR3
TRBV10-3	few	-	TRBJ2-2	TGTGCCATCAGTGATTATGTGGAAGTGGACGGGGAGCTGTTTTTT	CAISDYVEVDGELFF
TRBV10-3	-	-	TRBJ1-5	TGTGCCATCAGTGAGTCCCGGGGTTGGACCCAGCATTTT	CAISESRGWTQHF
TRBV20-1	-	-	TRBJ2-7	TGCAGTGCCTCCGGGACATACACCTACGAGCAGTACTTC	CSASGTYTYEQYF
TRBV19	many	TRBD1	TRBJ1-2	TGTGCCAGCACGGGACAGGGGAACTATGGCTACACCTTC	CASTGQGNYGYTF
TRBV10-2	-	TRBD2	TRBJ2-7	TGCGCCAGCGACCTTCCGGGACTAGCGGGAGGGCCGGTCTTCGGGACCATCGAGCAGTACTTC	CASDLPGLAGGPVFGTIEQYF
TRBV29-1	many	TRBD2	TRBJ2-5	TGCAGCGTATCAGGGGACAGCGAGGGACTAGCGGAAGAGACCCAGTACTTC	CSVSGDSEGLAEETQYF
TRBV5-4	-	TRBD1	TRBJ1-3	TGTGCCAGCAGCCGCAGTACAGGGGACGGAAACACCATATATTTT	CASSRSTGDGNTIYF
TRBV12-3/TRBV12-4	-	-	TRBJ2-7	TGTGCCAGCAGTGGGACCGGGACGGGGACCTACGAGCAGTACTTC	CASSGTGTGTYEQYF
TRBV20-1	-	-	TRBJ1-3	TGCAGTGCGAGGGACGGCTCTGGAAACACCATATATTTT	CSARDGSGNTIYF
TRBV19	many	-	TRBJ1-5	TGTGCCAGTAGTACAAGGCTGAGACAGCCCCAGCATTTT	CASSTRLRQPQHF
TRBV12-3/TRBV12-4	few	-	TRBJ1-1	TGTGCCAGCAGTCTCCTGACCGGTGAAGCTTTCTTT	CASSLLTGEAFF
TRBV11-2	-	-	TRBJ1-1	TGTGCCAGCAGCCAAGATCTTTCCCTTACCAGTCGGTCGAACACTGAAGCTTTCTTT	CASSQDLSLTSRSNTEAFF
TRBV19	-	-	TRBJ1-1	TGTGCCAGTAGTATAGATAGTTACGGCACTGAAGCTTTCTTT	CASSIDSYGTEAFF
TRBV18	-	-	TRBJ2-6	TGTGCCAGCTCACCGGTTGGCGGATTCTCTGGGGCCAACGTCCTGACTTTC	CASSPVGGFSGANVLTF
TRBV6-5	-	-	TRBJ2-5	TGTGCCATCAGTTACGAGGCTATACTAGAGACCCAGTACTTC	CAISYEAILETQYF
TRBV2	many	-	TRBJ2-7	TGTGCCAGCAGTGGGTGGTCGGGCCTGCAATTTCAGTACGAGCAGTACTTC	CASSGWSGLQFQYEQYF
TRBV7-6	-	-	TRBJ1-1	TGTGCCAGCAGCCAAGATTGGCGATCTAACACTGAAGCTTTCTTT	CASSQDWRSNTEAFF
TRBV20-1	few	-	TRBJ2-7	TGCAGTGCTGGGATGCGGAGGCCCTCCTACGAGCAGTACTTC	CSAGMRRPSYEQYF
TRBV7-3	-	TRBD1	TRBJ1-1	TGTGCCAGCAGTTACGTCTCGGACAGGGGGAAGATGAACACTGAAGCTTTCTTT	CASSYVSDRGKMNTEAFF
TRBV9	-	-	TRBJ2-7	TGTGCCAGCAGTGAAGACACAGGGTGGCCCTACGAGCAGTACTTC	CASSEDTGWPYEQYF
TRBV6-6	few	-	TRBJ1-5	TGTGCCAGCAAGGTCGCTCAGGGGCCCCAGCATTTT	CASKVAQGPQHF
TRBV20-1	-	TRBD2	TRBJ2-1	TGCAGTGCTAGAGAACCTAGCGGGAGATCGTGGAATGAGCAGTTCTTC	CSAREPSGRSWNEQFF
TRBV27	many	TRBD1	TRBJ2-7	TGTGCCAGCAGTTTCCGGGGACAGGAGTCCTACGAGCAGTACTTC	CASSFRGQESYEQYF
TRBV2	-	-	TRBJ2-7	TGTGCCAGCAGTGAGACAGGAACGGTCGAGCAGTACTTC	CASSETGTVEQYF
TRBV7-2	-	TRBD1	TRBJ1-2	TGTGCCAGCAAGAGGGCAGGGGGTAGGGATGGCTACACCTTC	CASKRAGGRDGYTF
TRBV19	few	TRBD1	TRBJ1-4	TGTGCCAGTAGTACGCAGGGGGACCTCTTCGGGAAACTGTTTTTT	CASSTQGDLFGKLFF
TRBV15	few	-	TRBJ2-7	TGTGCCACCAGCAGAGAGGGAAACTACGAGCAGTACTTC	CATSREGNYEQYF
TRBV11-2	few	-	TRBJ2-5	TGTGCCAGCAGCCCTAGCCCTGGGTCGGAGACCCAGTACTTC	CASSPSPGSETQYF
TRBV7-9	many	-	TRBJ1-6	TGTGCCAGCAGCCCCACGGAAACCGATAATTCACCCCTCCACTTT	CASSPTETDNSPLHF
TRBV2	many	-	TRBJ1-2	TGTGCCAGCAGAGAAAACCGACATAATGAAAACTATGGCTACACCTTC	CASRENRHNENYGYTF
TRBV7-2	-	-	TRBJ1-6	TGTGCCAGCAGCTCGAATTATAATTCACCCCTCCACTTT	CASSSNYNSPLHF
TRBV16	few	-	TRBJ1-1	TGTGCCAGCAGCCAAGATCTAGTCTCTGAGACGAACACTGAAGCTTTCTTT	CASSQDLVSETNTEAFF